The source of this T cell receptor beta chain is a study of OX40 agonist ivuxolimab in advanced cancers. Broader study findings: Among T cells, CD8+ cells averaged more expanded clones than CD4+ cells.

Clones were sequenced by immunoSEQ multiplex PCR, and TCRdb holds only the in-frame ones, with some missing. The sample lists 100,000 to 120,000 clones; around 90% were seen once. CDR3 length: 13 amino acids. V was cut by 0 bases and J by 7 bases, with 11 bases left in between. Per germline, CDR1 SGHKS and CDR2 YYEKEE (reference sequence). With regard to this clone: As yet, its antigen is unknown.

The source of this sequence is an adult with an advanced solid tumor such as melanoma, head and neck, liver or kidney cancer. This chain uses TRBV5-5 with TRBJ2-7; D gene uncertain. This material consisted of CD4+ or CD8+ T cells sorted from blood, taken in a trial of the OX40 agonist ivuxolimab. This CDR3 is CASSLGASREQYF. The CDR3 nucleotides read TGTGCCAGCAGCTTGGGGGCCAGCCGGGAGCAGTACTTC.